This T cell receptor (beta chain) was sequenced in a study of blood T cell repertoires in COVID-19. As for the study in general: Sites in the United States, Italy and Spain provided acute and convalescent COVID-19 samples.

V shed 3 bases and J shed 3 bases, with 15 bases lying between them. Germline V CDR1 and CDR2: SGDLS, YYNGEE. The CDR3 consists of 15 residues. Method: immunoSEQ multiplex PCR; TCRdb's copy keeps in-frame clones and lacks some. The sample lists tens of thousands of clones, around 85% seen once, with around 26% in the top ten. Followed over time, Seattle patients had been enrolled while infection was active. The receptor comes from a woman at least 80 years old with COVID-19, enrolled during active disease. The gene calls are TRBV9 and TRBJ1-1; possibly TRBD1 for D (5 bases). What was sequenced was peripheral blood. CDR3 coding DNA: TGTGCCAGCAGCGCGCCGACAGTGTATGACACTGAAGCTTTCTTT. This codes for CASSAPTVYDTEAFF.